A single sample gave rise to the 3 T cell receptor beta chains below, sequenced in a study of shared clonotypes between healthy human individuals. Naive CD8 cells comprised CD45RO-negative, CCR7-positively selected cells, excluding terminally differentiated effector memory CD45RA+ cells. Data came from immunoSEQ multiplex PCR; TCRdb stores just in-frame clones and leaves some out. This sample has 2 million or so clones, with around 96% found just once. Sequences were obtained from naive CD8+ T cells sorted from blood. These receptors originate from a man between 18 and 29 years old in good health.

This clone was counted a single time. V is TRBV5-4 and J is TRBJ1-1; TRBD1 agrees at 9 bases. Germline lookup yields CDR1 SGHNT and CDR2 YYREEE (reference sequence). Trimming cost V 3 bases and J 3 bases; bases outside gene matches: 3. The CDR3 consists of 14 residues. In nucleotides, the CDR3 is TGTGCCAGCAGCTCGGGACAGGGATACACTGAAGCTTTCTTT. As protein: CASSSGQGYTEAFF.

The V and J genes are TRBV4-1 and TRBJ2-7; maybe TRBD2 (7 bases). The CDR3 is 16 amino acids. Germline CDR1 is MGHRA and CDR2 is YSYEKL. V dropped 1 base and J dropped 7 bases, with 20 bases sitting between them. CDR3 sequence reads: CASSQVSGGGRWEQYF. For the CDR3, the DNA is TGCGCCAGCAGCCAAGTCTCGGGGGGCGGCCGGTGGGAGCAGTACTTC.

The chain joins TRBV9 to TRBJ1-1, with D uncertain. The V end lost 3 bases, the J end lost 5 bases, and 20 bases lay between the germline ends. CDR1 and CDR2 from the germline V gene are SGDLS and YYNGEE. The CDR3 consists of 16 residues. The CDR3 DNA follows: TGTGCCAGCAGCGACTCCCCGTTTGAAGGGCGAACTGAAGCTTTCTTT. Translating it yields CASSDSPFEGRTEAFF. Complete variable domain (other parts from reference TRBV9 and TRBJ1-1): DSGVTQTPKHLITATGQRVTLRCSPRSGDLSVYWYQQSLDQGLQFLIQYYNGEERAKGNILERFSAQQFPDLHSELNLSSLELGDSALYFCASSDSPFEGRTEAFFGQGTRLTVV.